Listed here are 15 T cell receptor beta chains from one sample, sequenced in a study of T cells in Graves' hyperthyroidism and ophthalmopathy (dated by TCRdb to about 2019). Library method: multiplex PCR. For sequencing, an Illumina HiSeq 2000 was employed. TCR beta CDR3 regions were amplified from RNA transcripts. For the first round of RT-PCR on the TCR CDR3, the HTBI primer set was used together with the Qiagen OneStep RT-PCR kit. TCRdb cleaned the public reads at Q25 with fastp, built clones with MiXCR and kept in-frame beta chains. Rows with a matching CDR3 protein are joined into one entry that keeps the most common DNA and genes. Within this sample are roughly 510,000 distinct CDR3 sequences, with less than 25% of them counted one time only. The ten largest clonotypes hold about a quarter of the sample. What was sequenced was blood. Source of these receptors: a man younger than 35 with Graves' hyperthyroidism.

This clonotype was seen more than once but under ten times. CDR3 nucleotide sequence: TGTGCCAGCAGACGATCGGCTGAAGCTTTCTTT. It translates to CASRRSAEAFF. This chain links TRBV12-3 or TRBV12-4 with TRBJ1-1, with unresolved D. This CDR3 has 11 amino acids. The V and J ends lost 6 bases and 6 bases respectively, with 8 bases between them.

This clonotype was recorded at least ten times. This sequence joins TRBV9 and TRBJ2-7, with 7 positions matching TRBD1. The CDR3 sequence is 15 residues long. Unmatched junction bases numbered 7, after V lost 2 bases and J lost 2 bases. Germline V gives CDR1 SGDLS, CDR2 YYNGEE. CDR3 sequence (DNA): TGTGCCAGCAGCGTCGGGACAGAGGGTCCCTACGAGCAGTACTTC. It is translated as CASSVGTEGPYEQYF.

This chain connects TRBV29-1 to TRBJ2-7, with D uncertain. Trimming cost V 6 bases and J 0 bases, with 12 bases left between them. The CDR3 length is 13 residues. Germline V CDR1 and CDR2: SQVTM, ANQGSEA. The CDR3 here is CSVTVSSSYEQYF. CDR3 bases: TGCAGCGTCACCGTGTCGAGCTCCTACGAGCAGTACTTC.

The rearrangement uses TRBV11-2 and TRBJ2-5; D uncertain. The CDR3 totals 13 residues. CDR1 and CDR2 from the germline V gene are SGHAT and FQNNGV. The ends were cut back, 5 bases at V and 1 base at J, with 8 bases in the middle. CDR3: CASSPLPQETQYF. The CDR3 DNA is TGTGCCAGCAGCCCCCTCCCCCAAGAGACCCAGTACTTC.

The chain links TRBV6-4 to TRBJ1-5; maybe TRBD1 (5 bases). Germline CDR1 reads MRHNA; CDR2 reads SNTAGT. The CDR3 length is 14 residues. The CDR3 coding sequence is TGTGTCGTCACCGGGCCCGGGGACGATCAGCCCCAGCATTTT. Protein: CVVTGPGDDQPQHF.

V is TRBV4-2 and J is TRBJ2-2, with 11 bases aligning to TRBD2. With 3 bases clipped from V and 1 base from J, the junction kept 13 bases outside the gene matches. The CDR3 has 20 residues. Germline lookup yields CDR1 LGHNA and CDR2 YNFKEQ. Here the CDR3 reads CASSHKGGTSGYLNTGELFF. DNA of the CDR3: TGTGCCAGCAGCCACAAGGGTGGGACTAGCGGTTACTTGAACACCGGGGAGCTGTTTTTT.

The chain joins TRBV6-2 or TRBV6-3 to TRBJ2-2; 7 bases align to TRBD2. Per germline, CDR1 MNHEY and CDR2 SVGEGT. This CDR3 spans 16 amino acids. The V gene end was trimmed by 6 bases and the J gene end by 7 bases; junction bases not matched to a gene: 14. CDR3 in DNA: TGTGCCAGCAGAACTTTGGGACTACCAATGAGCGGGGAGCTGTTTTTT. Translated, it gives CASRTLGLPMSGELFF.

As for this clonotype: At one of its ends the junction is not consistent with the germline gene, which may arise from a read error. The V and J genes are TRBV2 and TRBJ2-2; D is perhaps TRBD2 (5 bases). CDR1 and CDR2 (germline): SNHLY, FYNNEI. CDR3 size: 13 residues. In DNA, the CDR3 is TGTGCCAGCAGTACCAAAGGAACCGGGGAGCCGTGTTTT. This sequence encodes CASSTKGTGEPCF.

This clonotype was seen a handful of times. The rearrangement joins TRBV30 to TRBJ1-4, with D unresolved. Germline V gene data show CDR1 as GTSNPN and CDR2 as SVGIG (reference sequence). V was shortened by 1 base and J by 4 bases, with 13 bases between the two germline ends. The CDR3 runs 15 residues. This chain's CDR3 is CAWSGDDGVNEKLFF. CDR3 DNA: TGTGCCTGGAGTGGAGACGACGGGGTTAATGAAAAACTGTTTTTT. The entire variable domain, with the rest obtained from reference TRBV30 and TRBJ1-4, is as follows: SQTIHQWPATLVQPVGSPLSLECTVEGTSNPNLYWYRQAAGRGLQLLFYSVGIGQISSEVPQNLSASRPQDRQFILSSKKLLLSDSGFYLCAWSGDDGVNEKLFFGSGTQLSVL.

In the case of this clonotype: This may arise from a read error, as a much more abundant clone is one base away. This chain connects TRBV4-2 to TRBJ2-7; 9 nucleotides line up with TRBD1. From germline, CDR1 is LGHNA and CDR2 YNFKEQ. The CDR3 has 16 residues. In DNA form, the CDR3 reads TGTACCAGCAGCCAAGATCAGGGACAGGGTTTTCACGAGCAGTACTTC. It specifies CTSSQDQGQGFHEQYF.

This clonotype is categorized as medium-sized (0.01 to 0.1%). V and J are TRBV28 and TRBJ1-5, with 9 positions matching TRBD1. Germline loops: CDR1 MDHEN, CDR2 SYDVKM. J was trimmed by 4 bases and V by 5 bases; bases with no gene match: 6. The CDR3 is 15 residues long. The CDR3 loop reads CASSPGQGRNQPQHF. The CDR3 region has the DNA TGTGCCAGCAGTCCCGGACAGGGGAGAAATCAGCCCCAGCATTTT.

This clonotype has a count of ten or more. The chain couples TRBV28 to TRBJ2-5; TRBD1 is a possible D gene (6 bases). The ends were cut back, 6 bases at V and 1 base at J, with 15 bases in the middle. The CDR3 contains 15 residues. The germline gives CDR1 MDHEN, CDR2 SYDVKM. Written as DNA, the CDR3 is TGTGCCAGCAGAAACCCACGGGACATCCAAGAGACCCAGTACTTC. Amino acid sequence: CASRNPRDIQETQYF.

This clonotype was counted at least ten times. This chain joins TRBV10-3 and TRBJ1-1; maybe TRBD1 (5 bases). There are 15 residues in the CDR3. V gave up 5 bases and J gave up 4 bases, with 17 bases separating them. The germline V gene encodes CDR1 ENHRY and CDR2 SYGVKD. CDR3 nucleotides: TGTGCCATCAGTCCCTGGGATATTGGGACCACTGAAGCTTTCTTT. Its translation is CAISPWDIGTTEAFF.

This clonotype was picked up many times. The CDR3 is CASSLTGPNEQYF. CDR3 DNA: TGTGCCAGCAGCTTAACAGGGCCCAACGAGCAGTACTTC. V and J are TRBV7-9 and TRBJ2-7; perhaps TRBD1 as D (6 bases). V shed 2 bases and J shed 5 bases, with 10 bases lying between them. This CDR3 region has 13 residues. Per germline, CDR1 SEHNR and CDR2 FQNEAQ (reference sequence).

There are many counts of this clonotype. The chain couples TRBV19 to TRBJ2-2; 7 bases agree with TRBD2. The germline gives CDR1 LNHDA, CDR2 SQIVND (reference sequence). J was trimmed by 7 bases and V by 3 bases; bases with no gene match: 5. The CDR3 loop spans 14 amino acids. CDR3 residues: CASSMTGGSGELFF. In DNA, the CDR3 is TGTGCCAGTAGTATGACCGGGGGGAGCGGGGAGCTGTTTTTT. Using reference TRBV19 and TRBJ2-2 for the parts outside the CDR3, the full variable domain is DGGITQSPKYLFRKEGQNVTLSCEQNLNHDAMYWYRQDPGQGLRLIYYSQIVNDFQKGDIAEGYSVSREKKESFPLTVTSAQKNPTAFYLCASSMTGGSGELFFGEGSRLTVL.